This is a list of T cell receptor beta chains from one sample in a study of OX40 agonist ivuxolimab in advanced cancers. Data came from immunoSEQ multiplex PCR; TCRdb stores just in-frame clones and leaves some out. The table shows 40,000 to 50,000 clones, with about four fifths occurring only once. The input for sequencing was CD4+ or CD8+ T cells sorted from blood, taken in a trial of the OX40 agonist ivuxolimab. The receptor set was obtained from an adult with an advanced solid tumor such as melanoma, head and neck, liver or kidney cancer. CDR3s include the opening cysteine and the closing phenylalanine or tryptophan. D genes are given only for firm matches.

d_gene	v_gene	j_gene	CDR3aa
.	TRBV5-1	TRBJ1-2	CASRVDLGAGYTF
TRBD1	TRBV5-6	TRBJ1-1	CASSSLVTGVGTEAFF
TRBD1	TRBV6-1	TRBJ1-2	CASSEDPTGVKGGYTF
.	TRBV29-1	TRBJ1-1	CSVEGGGANTEAFF
.	TRBV7-9	TRBJ1-2	CASSFRGTDGYTF
.	TRBV6-5	TRBJ1-2	CASTNSASLYGYTF
TRBD1	TRBV18	TRBJ1-1	CASSPGTVNTEAFF
.	TRBV5-5	TRBJ2-6	CASSGVGGPFSGANVLTF
.	TRBV11-3	TRBJ2-4	CASSSPLAKNIQYF
TRBD1	TRBV27	TRBJ1-1	CASSSRTGGNTEAFF
.	TRBV11-1	TRBJ1-1	CASSRNQNTEAFF